This T cell receptor (beta chain) appears in the sequencing data of a study of T cell responses to AZD1222 COVID-19 vaccine (dated by TCRdb to 2020 to 2023). For context, the study as a whole: TCR sequencing was performed for over 230 trial participants, of whom about 200 were given two doses of AZD1222 and roughly 25 were given two doses of MenACWY control vaccine. Trial participants were enrolled by age into subgroups of 18-55, 56-69 and 70-plus years, and about 150, 27 and 61 TCR-sequenced participants, respectively, were included in these subgroups. Here is what the overall study found, with its caveats: In the small 56-69-year group, the increase in depth fell short of significance, most likely because of low power. Conclusions about previously exposed vaccinees are limited, since just five or six AZD1222 recipients were seropositive for SARS-CoV-2 at baseline. Vaccine-associated CD4 TCRs spanned the whole spike protein, with dominant responses in regions 160-218 and 743-854. Spike-specific TCR breadth and depth rose significantly after two AZD1222 doses compared with day 0 and with MenACWY recipients. Most participants were white British and females outnumbered males, and the authors suggested that clonal diversity may have been underestimated. Epitopes outside the regions mutated in the B.1.351 and B.1.1.7 variants were reportedly recognized by nearly half of the unique spike-specific TCRs. Because no day 14 peak-response samples were available, repertoires were characterized only after the peak T cell response.

The CDR3 regions of human TCRbeta chains were analyzed by immunosequencing. The source study handled its data this way. Repertoire TCRs were checked for matches against a reference library of SARS-CoV-2-specific TCRs that had been generated using the MIRA antigen-specificity platform. Breadth was defined as the fraction of unique TCRs that were SARS-CoV-2-associated. Depth was defined as the fraction of total T cells that were SARS-CoV-2-associated. Each spike-specific TCR was assigned to its reactive spike region and to a CD4 or CD8 class using the MIRA data. Log10-transformed breadth and depth values were compared by one-way ANOVA with Sidak's multiple comparisons tests. TCRdb limited this immuneACCESS table to in-frame rearrangements with V and J called. A share of clones is missing; checked studies link under half to unresolved V genes, and the rest is unexplained. V and J calls and clone size are copied from that table; D and trimming were computed from the DNA. Across this sample there are some 50,000 clones, with around 85% seen only once. About 20% of the sample comes from the top ten.

Reading the label with the study, this specimen's time point is: baseline before first vaccination. The treatment or condition label, read with the paper, signifies: meningococcal conjugate vaccine given as trial control. Samples from vaccinated people were obtained from the UK trials COV001 and COV002, which included a single-blind randomized controlled phase 2/3 trial of AZD1222 (ChAdOx1 nCoV-19) in healthy adults. Trial participant PBMC samples were collected at day 0 and day 28 after the second dose for TCRbeta chain sequencing. Comments on this clone: What antigen it recognizes has not been identified. Per-base quality was not reported, and no clone a single base away is much larger than it.

Here the sequenced sample was peripheral blood, taken on day 0 of MenACWY control vaccination. The sequence derives from an adult in good health.

The DNA sequence follows: TGTGCCAGCAGCTTAGTGGGGACAGGCCCTAACGAGCAGTACTTC. Its amino acids are CASSLVGTGPNEQYF. The chain employs TRBV11-2 and TRBJ2-7; 8 bases in the middle match TRBD1. The CDR3 holds 15 amino acids from the cysteine to the phenylalanine. The read is trimmed to its CDR3 DNA, 45 bases read in frame from base 1. CDR1 and CDR2, per the germline V gene, are SGHAT and FQNNGV. V loses 1 base at its end and J loses 5 bases; junction bases beyond the gene matches: 7.